This entry lists 26 T cell receptor beta chains sequenced from one sample in a study of T cells in Graves' hyperthyroidism and ophthalmopathy. Regions amplified from RNA transcripts were the TCR beta CDR3 regions. A first-round RT-PCR of the TCR CDR3 used the HTBI primer set. In TCRdb, the multiplex PCR reads were re-called with MiXCR into one record per CDR3 protein. The sample has 490,000 or so distinct CDR3 sequences, about 20% seen once. Source material: blood. These receptors came from a man between 40 and 49 years old with Graves' ophthalmopathy.

This clonotype was detected only a few times. The rearrangement links TRBV5-1 to TRBJ2-3; 10 nucleotides line up with TRBD2. Germline CDR1 reads SGHRS; CDR2 reads YFSETQ. The CDR3 is 15 amino acids. Trimming took 7 bases from V and 2 from J; bases not matched to a gene: 7. The CDR3 reads CASRTGTSVTDTQYF. In DNA form, the CDR3 reads TGCGCCAGCCGGACCGGGACTAGCGTCACAGATACGCAGTATTTT.

This clonotype was counted many times. This rearrangement joins TRBV3-1 to TRBJ2-7; possible D gene TRBD2, 6 bases. This CDR3 is built from 16 residues. Germline CDR1 LGHDT, CDR2 YNNKEL (reference sequence). V shed 8 bases and J shed 1 base, with 21 bases lying between them. The CDR3 DNA reads TGTGCCAGCCCCCCGCAAGTGGAGGGTGCATCCTACGAGCAGTACTTC. It specifies CASPPQVEGASYEQYF.

This clonotype was picked up a small number of times. The chain has TRBV27 and TRBJ2-7; D is possibly TRBD2 (5 bases). The CDR3 runs 14 residues. From germline, CDR1 is MNHEY and CDR2 SMNVEV (reference sequence). V lost 8 bases, J lost 4 bases, and 18 bases lay in between. This chain's CDR3 is CASALAPDSYEQYF. DNA of the CDR3: TGTGCCAGCGCCCTTGCCCCGGACTCGTACGAGCAGTACTTC.

This clonotype was picked up many times. The V and J genes are TRBV12-3 or TRBV12-4 and TRBJ2-3, with D possibly TRBD2 on 7 matching bases. This CDR3 comprises 16 residues. The V end lost 3 bases, the J end lost 2 bases, and 15 bases lay between the germline ends. CDR3: CASSFAGAVSTDTQYF. CDR3 DNA sequence: TGTGCCAGCAGTTTCGCGGGGGCCGTCTCCACAGATACGCAGTATTTT.

Ten or more counts support this clonotype. J is TRBJ2-3 and V is TRBV12-3 or TRBV12-4; 9 bases map to TRBD1. CDR3 length equals 16 residues. V gave up 3 bases and J gave up 5 bases; unmatched junction bases: 9. CDR3 sequence (DNA): TGTGCCAGCAGTTTCGCGACAGGGGGTAGTGGAGATACGCAGTATTTT. Translated: CASSFATGGSGDTQYF.

In its sample, this clonotype was seen many times. The rearrangement joins TRBV7-9 to TRBJ2-7, with no clear D. The CDR3 extends over 14 amino acids. Germline V CDR1 and CDR2: SEHNR, FQNEAQ (reference sequence). The germline V and J ends were trimmed by 1 base and 6 bases, with 13 bases remaining between them. The CDR3 region has the DNA TGTGCCAGCAGCTTAGTGGGTTACGGCCGCGAGCAGTACTTC. Its protein is CASSLVGYGREQYF.

The genes are TRBV28 and TRBJ1-5; TRBD1 matches 7 bases. V lost 2 bases to trimming and J lost 4 bases; unmatched junction nucleotides: 2. This CDR3 is built from 14 residues. Germline assignment: CDR1 MDHEN and CDR2 SYDVKM. In nucleotides, the CDR3 is TGTGCCAGCAGTTTACCACAGGGGAATCAGCCCCAGCATTTT. It is translated as CASSLPQGNQPQHF.

This clonotype turned up a few times. The chain links TRBV5-1 to TRBJ1-2; 9 nucleotides agree with TRBD1. The CDR3 extends over 15 amino acids. CDR1 is SGHRS, CDR2 YFSETQ, per germline. Germline trimming cut 1 base from V and 7 bases from J; bases unmatched to any gene: 8. The CDR3 spells CASSLTGGASSGYTF. As DNA, the CDR3 is TGCGCCAGCAGCTTGACAGGGGGCGCAAGTAGTGGCTACACCTTC.

This clonotype was counted only a few times. The chain has TRBV2 and TRBJ1-6, with 7 nucleotides matching TRBD1. CDR3 length: 14 residues. Trimming removed 4 bases from V and 5 bases from J; junction bases left unmatched: 2. CDR1 is SNHLY and CDR2 is FYNNEI in the germline V gene. The CDR3 nucleotides read TGTGCCAGCAGTGGCAGGGGGAATAATTCACCCCTCCACTTT. Its translation is CASSGRGNNSPLHF.

This clonotype has at least ten counts. The chain couples TRBV2 to TRBJ1-2; D is possibly TRBD1 (5 bases). The germline CDR1 and CDR2 sequences are SNHLY and FYNNEI. The germline V and J ends were trimmed by 4 bases and 0 bases, with 12 bases remaining between them. CDR3 length: 15 amino acids. This CDR3 reads CASSAKDNSNYGYTF. In nucleotides, the CDR3 is TGTGCCAGCAGTGCCAAGGACAACTCTAACTATGGCTACACCTTC. Looking up the rest from reference TRBV2 and TRBJ1-2 gives the full variable domain: EPEVTQTPSHQVTQMGQEVILRCVPISNHLYFYWYRQILGQKVEFLVSFYNNEISEKSEIFDDQFSVERPDGSNFTLKIRSTKLEDSAMYFCASSAKDNSNYGYTFGSGTRLTVV.

This clonotype was observed a handful of times. The chain has TRBV12-3 or TRBV12-4 and TRBJ1-2; TRBD1 is a possible D gene (5 bases). CDR3 length: 13 amino acids. V lost 7 bases and J lost 5, with 14 bases in between. The CDR3 loop is CASTQTELYGYTF. The CDR3 coding sequence is TGTGCCAGCACTCAGACAGAATTATATGGCTACACCTTC.

This clonotype was counted between two and nine times. The chain recombines TRBV7-8 with TRBJ2-5, with 8 bases that match TRBD2. The CDR3 is 17 amino acids. CDR1 SGHVS and CDR2 FQNEAQ come from the germline V gene. J gave up 5 bases and V 8 bases, and 19 bases lay outside the gene matches. The CDR3 here is CASAQTSGRYLEETQYF. In DNA, the CDR3 is TGTGCCAGCGCCCAAACTAGCGGAAGATATCTTGAGGAGACCCAGTACTTC.

Only a few counts were recorded for this clonotype. The CDR3 nucleotides read TGTGCCAGCAGCTTAGGCATAAATCAGCCCCAGCATTTT. Amino acid sequence: CASSLGINQPQHF. This chain joins TRBV5-6 and TRBJ1-5; D not certain. In germline, CDR1 is SGHDT, CDR2 YYEEEE. This CDR3 is 13 amino acids long. The germline V and J ends were trimmed by 2 bases and 4 bases, with 7 bases remaining between them.

This sequence joins TRBV11-2 and TRBJ2-5; TRBD2 aligns across 13 bases. Germline CDR1 SGHAT, CDR2 FQNNGV. The CDR3 covers 20 residues. The junction had 17 bases not matched to a gene; V was cut back by 6 bases and J by 1 base. CDR3 loop: CASRGYRTAGLAGFQETQYF. The CDR3, as DNA: TGTGCCAGCAGGGGGTATCGGACAGCGGGACTAGCGGGGTTCCAAGAGACCCAGTACTTC.

This clonotype was counted a few times. The chain uses TRBV5-8 and TRBJ1-5, with D possibly matching TRBD1 (5 bases). Trimming shortened V by 1 base and J by 1 base, and 9 bases separated the two germline ends. Germline-derived CDR1 and CDR2 are SGHTS and YDEGEE. CDR3 length: 15 residues. The CDR3 DNA reads TGTGCCAGCAGCTTGTGGCAGGGAAGCAATCAGCCCCAGCATTTT. Translating it yields CASSLWQGSNQPQHF. Drawing the rest from reference TRBV5-8 and TRBJ1-5, the complete variable domain is EAGVTQSPTHLIKTRGQQATLRCSPISGHTSVYWYQQALGLGLQFLLWYDEGEERNRGNFPPRFSGRQFPNYSSELNVNALELEDSALYLCASSLWQGSNQPQHFGDGTRLSIL.

This rearrangement joins TRBV13 to TRBJ2-6; no clear D. The CDR3 is 14 residues long. V was pared by 7 bases and J by 0 bases, with 7 bases between. In germline, CDR1 is PRHDT, CDR2 FYEKMQ (reference sequence). The CDR3 spells CASTVPSGANVLTF. The CDR3 DNA reads TGTGCCAGCACGGTACCCTCTGGGGCCAACGTCCTGACTTTC. Combining the CDR3 with reference TRBV13 and TRBJ2-6 gives the whole variable domain AAGVIQSPRHLIKEKRETATLKCYPIPRHDTVYWYQQGPGQDPQFLISFYEKMQSDKGSIPDRFSAQQFSDYHSELNMSSLELGDSALYFCASTVPSGANVLTFGAGSRLTVL.

The chain couples TRBV28 to TRBJ2-4; 8 bases match TRBD2. Germline-derived CDR1 and CDR2 are MDHEN and SYDVKM. This CDR3 has 15 residues. V dropped 5 bases and J dropped 7; count of bases not matched to a gene: 10. This CDR3 reads CASSEGGGSGNIQYF. In DNA, the CDR3 is TGTGCCAGCAGTGAAGGCGGGGGGTCCGGGAACATTCAGTACTTC.

The chain recombines TRBV27 with TRBJ2-1, with 8 bases fitting TRBD2. After removal of 8 bases from V and 2 bases from J, the junction contained 8 bases not matched to a gene. Germline assignment: CDR1 MNHEY and CDR2 SMNVEV (reference sequence). This CDR3 comprises 15 residues. CDR3 sequence (DNA): TGTGCCAGCCCCGAGCGGGAGAGGACCTACAATGAGCAGTTCTTC. Protein product: CASPERERTYNEQFF.

The table lists this clonotype with many counts. This chain uses TRBV28 with TRBJ1-6, with a weak D call TRBD1 (6 bases). Trimming cost V 2 bases and J 4 bases, with 15 bases left between them. CDR1 and CDR2 (germline): MDHEN, SYDVKM. This CDR3 comprises 17 residues. The DNA for the CDR3 is TGTGCCAGCAGTTTACGCCAGGGGCTATCTTATAATTCACCCCTCCACTTT. It codes for CASSLRQGLSYNSPLHF.

In this sample, this clonotype turned up a few times. V is TRBV7-3 and J is TRBJ2-7, with D tentatively TRBD1 (6 bases). The CDR3 runs to 13 residues. The germline V gene encodes CDR1 SGHTA and CDR2 FQGTGA. Between the trimmed V and J ends, which lost 5 bases and 3 bases, there was a span of 11 bases. The CDR3 DNA follows: TGTGCCAGCAGCCCGACGACAGGCTACGAGCAGTACTTC. It yields the protein CASSPTTGYEQYF.

In its sample, this clonotype was seen a few times. The chain couples TRBV7-9 to TRBJ2-5; tentative D call: TRBD2 (6 bases). CDR3 length: 19 amino acids. The V and J ends lost 5 bases and 5 bases respectively, with 30 bases between them. CDR1 is SEHNR and CDR2 is FQNEAQ in the germline V gene (reference sequence). CDR3 nucleotide sequence: TGTGCCAGCAGCCCCTGGGATGTGCGGGACTTAAATGGAGGGGAGACCCAGTACTTC. It codes for CASSPWDVRDLNGGETQYF.

This chain links TRBV20-1 with TRBJ2-2, with D possibly being TRBD2 (7 bases). Germline lookup yields CDR1 DFQATT and CDR2 SNEGSKA (reference sequence). The CDR3 length is 14 residues. Trimming took off 1 base at V and 8 bases at J, with 14 bases between the two ends. The CDR3, as DNA: TGCAGTGCTAGAGTTGGGGGGGCGGAAGGGGAGCTGTTTTTT. Its protein product is CSARVGGAEGELFF.

This clonotype appeared many times. This chain connects TRBV20-1 to TRBJ2-3; 8 bases are a match to TRBD2. This CDR3 comprises 14 residues. Germline CDR1 DFQATT, CDR2 SNEGSKA (reference sequence). Trimming removed 6 bases from V and 9 bases from J; junction bases left unmatched: 14. CDR3 in amino acids: CSAFSAGVRSTQYF. As DNA, the CDR3 is TGCAGTGCCTTCTCAGCGGGGGTACGGAGCACGCAGTATTTT.

This clonotype was observed at least ten times. The rearrangement uses TRBV28 and TRBJ2-5, with D perhaps matching TRBD1 or TRBD2 (5 bases each). CDR3 length: 15 residues. CDR1 and CDR2 (germline): MDHEN, SYDVKM. The V gene lost 1 base and the J gene lost 4 bases, with 13 bases spanning the gap. Written as DNA, the CDR3 is TGTGCCAGCAGTTTATCCCGGGACGACCGAGAGACCCAGTACTTC. Its protein product is CASSLSRDDRETQYF.

This clonotype occurred a few times. This chain connects TRBV18 to TRBJ2-7, with a tentative D call TRBD1 (5 bases). The CDR3 has 16 amino acids. The germline CDR1 and CDR2 sequences are KGHSH and LQKENI. V was trimmed by 2 bases and J by 4 bases, leaving 18 bases between them. This chain's CDR3 is CASSPTRDRSQYEQYF. CDR3 DNA sequence: TGTGCCAGCTCACCAACAAGAGACAGATCCCAATACGAGCAGTACTTC.

The V gene is TRBV6-5, the J gene TRBJ2-4, with D hard to call. V shed 4 bases and J shed 0 bases, with 16 bases lying between them. The CDR3 sequence is 17 residues long. Germline V gene lookup returns CDR1 MNHEY and CDR2 SVGAGI. The CDR3 loop is CASSSRPDSPAKNIQYF. Here the CDR3 DNA reads TGTGCCAGCAGTTCCCGACCCGATTCCCCAGCCAAAAACATTCAGTACTTC.